This T cell receptor (beta chain) was captured in a study of patients and donors after allogeneic stem cell transplantation. Using its own MiXCR run on the RT-PCR reads, TCRdb lists one record per CDR3 protein. This table has more than 850,000 distinct CDR3 sequences, about 20% appearing once. The germline V gene has CDR1 LGHNA and CDR2 YSLEER. The CDR3 consists of 17 residues. Trimming removed 0 bases from V and 4 bases from J, with 18 bases in between. The TCR originated in a human donor who was either an allogeneic HSCT recipient or a stem cell or donor lymphocyte infusion donor (not recorded which). It is not recorded whose cells these are; they may come from a transplant donor. The source material was blood, either unsorted or a sorted T cell fraction (not recorded which). V gene TRBV4-3 combines with J gene TRBJ2-5; D remains unclear. In nucleotides, the CDR3 is TGCGCCAGCAGCCAAGATGCCCTCTGGGAATTGGGAGAGACCCAGTACTTC. It encodes CASSQDALWELGETQYF.